The 17 T cell receptor beta chains below were found in one sample sequenced in a study of cytomegalovirus exposure and HLA in healthy donors. The PCR contained 60 Vbeta and 13 Jbeta primers. Sequencing was performed with immunoSEQ multiplex PCR; in TCRdb, only in-frame clones are kept and a portion is missing. Of roughly 130,000 clones in the sample, 75% to 85% were seen once. Sequencing input: PBMCs. Receptors were obtained from a male donor in good health and CMV-seronegative.

The J gene is TRBJ2-7, the V gene TRBV7-8; TRBD1 matches 7 bases. V was pared by 2 bases and J by 2 bases, with 6 bases of the junction left unmatched. Germline V lookup: CDR1 SGHVS, CDR2 FQNEAQ. This CDR3 has 15 amino acids. This chain's CDR3 is CASSLPDRNTYEQYF. CDR3 bases: TGTGCCAGCAGCTTACCGGACAGGAATACCTACGAGCAGTACTTC.

The CDR3 loop reads CASTRDRGTDTQYF. CDR3 coding DNA: TGTGCCAGTACCCGGGACAGGGGAACAGATACGCAGTATTTT. The chain couples TRBV19 to TRBJ2-3; 10 nucleotides agree with TRBD1. The CDR3 consists of 14 residues. Trimming cost V 7 bases and J 3 bases; bases outside gene matches: 4. Germline assignment: CDR1 LNHDA and CDR2 SQIVND (reference sequence).

This rearrangement joins TRBV27 to TRBJ2-6, with D possibly being TRBD1 (5 bases). There are 17 residues in the CDR3. Germline values: CDR1 MNHEY, CDR2 SMNVEV (reference sequence). V lost 5 bases to trimming and J lost 2 bases, with 16 bases between them. In nucleotides, the CDR3 is TGTGCCAGCAGTCCTAGGGGCAAAGGCCCTGGGGCCAACGTCCTGACTTTC. It yields the protein CASSPRGKGPGANVLTF.

The rearrangement uses TRBV6-4 and TRBJ2-3; 8 bases line up with TRBD1. Losses at the gene ends were 4 bases for V and 3 bases for J; bases not matched to a gene: 9. Per the germline V gene, CDR1 is MRHNA and CDR2 is SNTAGT. The CDR3 runs 16 residues. The CDR3 spells CASSGAPGQVTDTQYF. In DNA, the CDR3 is TGTGCCAGCAGTGGCGCACCGGGACAGGTAACAGATACGCAGTATTTT.

In its sample, this clone was seen a few times. The rearrangement joins TRBV5-1 to TRBJ2-7, with D maybe TRBD1 (6 bases). Germline assignment: CDR1 SGHRS and CDR2 YFSETQ. The CDR3 spans 14 residues. V was shortened by 4 bases and J by 7 bases, with 18 bases between the two germline ends. The CDR3 loop reads CASSPLDRIGEQYF. DNA for the CDR3: TGCGCCAGCAGCCCATTAGACAGGATTGGAGAGCAGTACTTC.

This clone was detected once. The chain joins TRBV15 to TRBJ2-3; D ambiguous. This CDR3 comprises 14 residues. V lost 0 bases and J 0 bases, leaving 4 bases between the germline ends. CDR1 is LNHNV, CDR2 YYDKDF, per germline (reference sequence). The CDR3 loop is CATSRERSTDTQYF. DNA of the CDR3: TGTGCCACCAGCAGAGAGAGGAGCACAGATACGCAGTATTTT.

The J gene is TRBJ1-5, the V gene TRBV18; no clear D gene. In germline, CDR1 is KGHSH, CDR2 LQKENI. This CDR3 contains 14 residues. Trimming left V 3 bases short and J 3 bases short, with 9 bases between. The CDR3 loop reads CASSPVGSNQPQHF. In nucleotides, the CDR3 is TGTGCCAGCTCACCGGTCGGGTCCAATCAGCCCCAGCATTTT.

The chain couples TRBV6-1 to TRBJ1-2; D might be TRBD1 (5 bases). The CDR3 has 14 residues. With 3 bases removed from V and 7 bases from J, the gap between germline ends came to 15 bases. CDR1 and CDR2 from the germline V gene are MNHNS and SASEGT. The CDR3: CASSDPDIWAGYTF. Written as DNA, the CDR3 is TGTGCCAGCAGTGACCCGGACATTTGGGCTGGCTACACCTTC.

This rearrangement joins TRBV30 to TRBJ2-1, with 8 bases that match TRBD2. Germline lookup yields CDR1 GTSNPN and CDR2 SVGIG (reference sequence). With V trimmed by 6 bases and J by 4 bases, 11 bases remained unmatched. The CDR3 is 15 residues long. The CDR3 protein is CACAKGSGGYNEQFF. CDR3 nucleotides: TGTGCCTGCGCGAAGGGGAGCGGGGGTTACAATGAGCAGTTCTTC.

The gene calls are TRBV4-3 and TRBJ2-3; no clear D. Deletions cut 0 bases from V and 4 bases from J, with 20 bases between. There are 18 residues in the CDR3. Germline CDR1 and CDR2: LGHNA and YSLEER. The DNA of the CDR3 is TGCGCCAGCAGCCAAGATCTTGGGTCAGTAGGAGTCCCAGATACGCAGTATTTT. Amino acids: CASSQDLGSVGVPDTQYF.

J is TRBJ2-5 and V is TRBV11-1; tentative D call: TRBD2 (6 bases). Germline lookup yields CDR1 SGHAT and CDR2 FQDESV (reference sequence). V was clipped by 1 base and J by 4 bases, with 13 bases between them. There are 15 residues in the CDR3. CDR3 in DNA: TGTGCCAGCAGCTTAGTCCGCGGGATCCGAGAGACCCAGTACTTC. Residues: CASSLVRGIRETQYF.

V is TRBV4-3 and J is TRBJ1-1, with 7 bases fitting TRBD1. V was clipped by 4 bases and J by 0 bases; unmatched bases: 8. This CDR3 region has 16 residues. CDR1 LGHNA and CDR2 YSLEER come from the germline V gene. This CDR3 is CASSPLPGQLNTEAFF. CDR3 DNA sequence: TGCGCCAGCAGCCCCCTCCCGGGACAGTTGAACACTGAAGCTTTCTTT.

This clone has only one observation. The chain joins TRBV19 to TRBJ1-3, with D possibly TRBD1 on 5 matching bases. The CDR3 has 15 residues. The germline V gene encodes CDR1 LNHDA and CDR2 SQIVND (reference sequence). Trimming left V 5 bases short and J 0 bases short, with 11 bases between. The DNA of the CDR3 is TGTGCCAGTAGTTCAGACAGCAACTCTGGAAACACCATATATTTT. Protein product: CASSSDSNSGNTIYF. Variable domain in full (rest from reference TRBV19 and TRBJ1-3): DGGITQSPKYLFRKEGQNVTLSCEQNLNHDAMYWYRQDPGQGLRLIYYSQIVNDFQKGDIAEGYSVSREKKESFPLTVTSAQKNPTAFYLCASSSDSNSGNTIYFGEGSWLTVV.

The rearrangement uses TRBV23-1 and TRBJ1-1; 8 bases line up with TRBD1. TRBV23-1 is recorded as an ORF, its role being uncertain. Losses at the gene ends were 8 bases for V and 5 bases for J; bases not matched to a gene: 7. CDR3 length: 13 residues. CDR3 loop: CASYLGQGTEAFF. The CDR3 coding sequence is TGCGCCAGCTACCTTGGACAGGGAACTGAAGCTTTCTTT.

V gene TRBV11-3 combines with J gene TRBJ2-3; D uncertain. CDR3 length: 13 residues. Germline V gene lookup returns CDR1 SGHNT and CDR2 YENEEA. V was pared by 4 bases and J by 5 bases, with 10 bases between. CDR3 in amino acids: CASSSPQVDTQYF. CDR3 sequence (DNA): TGTGCCAGCAGCTCCCCCCAGGTAGATACGCAGTATTTT.

The rearrangement joins TRBV30 to TRBJ2-1, with a weak D call TRBD1 (6 bases). Germline assignment: CDR1 GTSNPN and CDR2 SVGIG (reference sequence). V lost 4 bases, J lost 6 bases, and 19 bases lay in between. CDR3 size: 15 residues. The CDR3 loop reads CAWIQKRGFLNEQFF. The DNA of the CDR3 is TGTGCCTGGATTCAAAAAAGGGGGTTTCTCAATGAGCAGTTCTTC.

The chain is built from TRBV10-2 and TRBJ1-5, with a weak D call TRBD1 (6 bases). V was trimmed by 5 bases and J by 2 bases, leaving 13 bases between them. CDR3 size: 15 residues. From germline, CDR1 is WSHSY and CDR2 SAAADI. The CDR3 sequence is CASSQGLVGNQPQHF. In DNA form, the CDR3 reads TGCGCCAGCAGTCAGGGGCTGGTGGGCAATCAGCCCCAGCATTTT.